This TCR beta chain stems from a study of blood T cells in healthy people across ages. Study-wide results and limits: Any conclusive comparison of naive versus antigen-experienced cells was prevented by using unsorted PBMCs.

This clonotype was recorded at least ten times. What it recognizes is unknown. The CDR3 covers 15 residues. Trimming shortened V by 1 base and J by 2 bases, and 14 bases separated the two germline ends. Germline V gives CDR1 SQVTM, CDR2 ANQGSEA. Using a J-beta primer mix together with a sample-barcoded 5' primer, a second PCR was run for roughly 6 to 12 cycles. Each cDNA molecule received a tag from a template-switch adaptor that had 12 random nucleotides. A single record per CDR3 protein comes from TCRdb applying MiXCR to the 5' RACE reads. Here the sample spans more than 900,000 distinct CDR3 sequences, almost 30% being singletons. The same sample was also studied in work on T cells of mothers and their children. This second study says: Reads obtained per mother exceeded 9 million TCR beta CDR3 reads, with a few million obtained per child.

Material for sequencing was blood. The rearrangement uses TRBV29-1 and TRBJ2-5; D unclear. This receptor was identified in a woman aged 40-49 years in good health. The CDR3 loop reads CSVEGGGWVQETQYF. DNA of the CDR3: TGCAGCGTTGAAGGAGGCGGATGGGTTCAAGAGACCCAGTACTTC.